A selection of T cell receptor beta chains follows, all from one sample in a study of response to subunit inactivated influenza vaccine. Each CDR3 protein gets one entry after TCRdb re-called the RT-PCR reads with MiXCR. The table shows 800,000 to 1,000,000 distinct CDR3 sequences, with about 20% occurring only once. Sequenced here: PBMCs from blood, sampled roughly 5 days after vaccination. All receptors derive from a man in his fifties who received an inactivated influenza vaccine. CDR3s include the opening cysteine and the closing phenylalanine or tryptophan. Fields, in order: V gene, J gene, D gene, clone size, CDR3 protein, CDR3 DNA. A D gene is named only where the DNA matches it firmly. Size is omitted from some rows. Given values are once, few, many or a class for expanded clones.

TRBV19	TRBJ2-3	NA	NA	CASTLRGLTDTQYF	TGTGCCAGTACCCTGCGGGGGCTCACAGATACGCAGTATTTT
TRBV20-1	TRBJ2-7	NA	few	CSARVADPYEQYF	TGCAGTGCTAGAGTCGCCGATCCCTACGAGCAGTACTTC
TRBV4-2	TRBJ2-3	NA	few	CASSQVAGSIDTQYF	TGTGCCAGCAGCCAAGTGGCAGGGAGTATAGATACGCAGTATTTT
TRBV7-9	TRBJ2-7	NA	NA	CASSPPGPRAYEQYF	TGTGCCAGCAGCCCACCGGGACCGCGTGCCTACGAGCAGTACTTC
TRBV28	TRBJ2-1	TRBD2	few	CASEGTSGSNEQFF	TGTGCCAGTGAAGGGACTAGCGGGTCCAATGAGCAGTTCTTC
TRBV12-3/TRBV12-4	TRBJ2-5	TRBD2	few	CASRFGGNQETQYF	TGTGCCAGCAGATTCGGGGGGAATCAAGAGACCCAGTACTTC
TRBV29-1	TRBJ1-2	NA	few	CSVVRPLSNGYTF	TGCAGCGTTGTCAGGCCCCTAAGCAATGGCTACACCTTC
TRBV10-3	TRBJ1-5	TRBD1	few	CAISERGLNQPQHF	TGTGCCATCAGTGAGAGGGGGCTCAATCAGCCCCAGCATTTT
TRBV7-3	TRBJ2-1	NA	few	CASSLLGPNIYNEQFF	TGTGCCAGCAGCTTATTGGGCCCCAATATCTACAATGAGCAGTTCTTC
TRBV2	TRBJ2-1	NA	few	CASSVGGPHNEQFF	TGTGCCAGCAGTGTGGGGGGCCCCCACAATGAGCAGTTCTTC
TRBV11-2	TRBJ2-3	NA	NA	CASLFGRRADPTDTQYF	TGTGCCAGCCTCTTCGGGCGTCGGGCGGACCCCACAGATACGCAGTATTTT
TRBV7-2	TRBJ2-3	TRBD1	many	CASSLTTGGPDTQYF	TGTGCCAGCAGCTTAACGACAGGGGGCCCAGATACGCAGTATTTT
TRBV7-9	TRBJ2-7	TRBD1	many	CASSIRDRGGEQYF	TGTGCCAGCAGCATCCGGGACAGGGGGGGCGAGCAGTACTTC
TRBV29-1	TRBJ2-7	NA	NA	CSVRASMSGSYEQYF	TGCAGCGTCCGGGCTTCGATGAGTGGGTCCTACGAGCAGTACTTC
TRBV6-2/TRBV6-3	TRBJ2-5	TRBD2	NA	CASSYPPTTGRAETQYF	TGTGCCAGCAGTTACCCCCCGACTACCGGGAGGGCCGAGACCCAGTACTTC
TRBV4-3	TRBJ2-5	TRBD2	many	CASSQGLAGETQYF	TGCGCCAGCAGCCAAGGACTAGCTGGCGAGACCCAGTACTTC
TRBV4-3	TRBJ2-7	NA	NA	CASSRQVQDEQYF	TGCGCCAGCAGTCGACAGGTCCAGGACGAGCAGTACTTC
TRBV21-1	TRBJ2-3	NA	few	CASSKSEGTGTNRTTDTQYF	TGTGCCAGCAGCAAATCAGAGGGGACAGGGACGAACCGGACCACAGATACGCAGTATTTT
TRBV6-5	TRBJ1-2	TRBD1	NA	CASSYTGQSYGYTF	TGTGCCAGCAGTTACACGGGACAGAGCTATGGCTACACCTTC
TRBV20-1	TRBJ2-5	NA	few	CSARGLGGVVETQYF	TGCAGTGCTAGAGGGTTAGGAGGGGTTGTTGAGACCCAGTACTTC
TRBV5-1	TRBJ1-3	NA	NA	CASSGTASGGNTIYF	TGCGCCAGCAGTGGGACGGCCTCTGGCGGAAACACCATATATTTT
TRBV7-2	TRBJ2-7	NA	few	CASSASRGYEQYF	TGTGCCAGCAGCGCCTCCAGGGGCTACGAGCAGTACTTC
TRBV4-3	TRBJ2-2	NA	few	CASSQVYNTGELFF	TGCGCCAGCAGCCAAGTCTATAACACCGGGGAGCTGTTTTTT